A single T cell receptor (beta chain) is shown here with its context. The antigen is not known. V lost 5 bases to trimming and J lost 3 bases; unmatched junction nucleotides: 8. CDR3 size: 15 residues. Germline lookup yields CDR1 SGHVS and CDR2 FNYEAQ. The data stem from a study of somatic mutations in cytotoxic T cells in rheumatoid arthritis. Study overall: Sorting by flow gave nearly 100% purity for some V beta antibody-stained T-cell populations, including V beta1+ cells sequenced for TCRB.

Comprising about 60% females and having a median age of roughly 55 years (range 21-70), blood donors constituted the healthy controls. Notes on the study in general: With age, CD8+ clonality increased in rheumatoid arthritis patients, whereas no such increase appeared in healthy controls.

Method: immunoSEQ multiplex PCR; TCRdb's copy keeps in-frame clones and lacks some. The table has several thousand clones, 65% to 80% seen once; the top ten hold over 30%. The sample consisted of CD8+ T cells sorted from blood. This clonotype was obtained from a woman aged 50 to 60 in good health. The V gene is TRBV7-6, the J gene TRBJ1-2; 8 nucleotides line up with TRBD1. The CDR3 loop is CASSLGQGRDYGYTF. In nucleotides, the CDR3 is TGTGCCAGCAGCCTCGGACAGGGCAGGGACTATGGCTACACCTTC.